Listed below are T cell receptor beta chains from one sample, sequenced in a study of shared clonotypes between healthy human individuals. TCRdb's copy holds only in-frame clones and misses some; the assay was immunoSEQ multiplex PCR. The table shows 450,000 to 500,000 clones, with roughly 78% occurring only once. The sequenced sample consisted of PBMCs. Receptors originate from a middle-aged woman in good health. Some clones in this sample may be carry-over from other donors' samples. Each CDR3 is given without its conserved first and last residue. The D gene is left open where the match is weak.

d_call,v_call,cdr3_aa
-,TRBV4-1,ASSQDLTGRINYNEQF
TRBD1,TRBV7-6,ASRNRGIADTQY
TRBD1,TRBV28,ASRPDRGQADYGYT
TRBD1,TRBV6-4,ASSETGTAYEQY
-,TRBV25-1,ASSERGQPGDGYT
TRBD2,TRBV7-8,ASSIRWGGTYEQY
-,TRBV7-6,ASSLQSTDTQY
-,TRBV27,ASSPWDVSTEAF
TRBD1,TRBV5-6,ASSRDRGNTIY
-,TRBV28,ASRPQGRGEKLF
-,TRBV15,ATSSINEQF
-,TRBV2,ASSERGRAYTEAF
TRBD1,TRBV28,ASSSDRGVTGELF
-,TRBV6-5,ASRGPTDEQF
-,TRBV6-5,ASSARYNEQF
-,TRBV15,ATSRDQGSYEQY
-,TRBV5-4,ASSLGTAQETQY